This T cell receptor (beta chain) was captured by sequencing in a study of cytomegalovirus exposure and HLA in healthy donors. For the study at large: Out of 150 million to 200 million T cells, an earlier analysis found some 120 million unique TCR beta sequences in total.

Both 60 Vbeta primers and 13 Jbeta primers went into the PCR. Generated by immunoSEQ multiplex PCR, the TCRdb table keeps only in-frame clones and is missing some. Among some 130,000 clones, around 77% were seen once, and the ten largest hold about 1%. Overall study findings and caveats: Across donors, presence/absence analyses took sequencing depth to be roughly uniform.

A word on this clone: Antigen: not known.

The CDR3 is made up of 15 amino acids. Trimming removed 1 base at V and 1 base at J, with 7 bases between. Germline CDR1 SEHNR, CDR2 FQNEAQ (reference sequence). This chain uses TRBV7-9 with TRBJ1-4; possibly TRBD1 for D (5 bases). The specimen was PBMCs. The source of this sequence is a woman aged 55-75 years in good health and CMV-seronegative. The CDR3 region is CASSLEGVTNEKLFF. DNA for the CDR3: TGTGCCAGCAGCTTAGAAGGGGTAACTAATGAAAAACTGTTTTTT.